Listed here is a single TCR beta chain. What it binds is not known. CDR1 and CDR2 (germline): SNHLY, FYNNEI. V was shortened by 7 bases and J by 0 bases, with 7 bases between the two germline ends. The CDR3 extends over 13 amino acids. These data belong to a study of cytomegalovirus exposure and HLA in healthy donors. Study-wide results and caveats: Certain sequence variants were highly shared and formed a cluster, and this cluster was likely a sequencing artifact. Among donors in an Asian-associated ancestry cluster, a later analysis reportedly found fewer N-insertions than the approximately 670-donor mean. Rare TCR sequences predominated, though certain public TCRs were found in many donors.

PCR employed 60 Vbeta and 13 Jbeta primers. The method was immunoSEQ multiplex PCR; TCRdb's version includes in-frame clones alone and lacks a portion of them. The sample has fewer than 75,000 clones; about four fifths are singletons. This receptor was identified in a woman under 40 in good health and CMV-seronegative. The chain couples TRBV2 to TRBJ1-5; D ambiguous. The sequenced material came from PBMCs. The CDR3 coding sequence is TGTGCCAGCAAGAGCCATAGCAATCAGCCCCAGCATTTT. Translating gives CASKSHSNQPQHF. Full variable domain (outside the CDR3, taken from reference TRBV2 and TRBJ1-5): EPEVTQTPSHQVTQMGQEVILRCVPISNHLYFYWYRQILGQKVEFLVSFYNNEISEKSEIFDDQFSVERPDGSNFTLKIRSTKLEDSAMYFCASKSHSNQPQHFGDGTRLSIL.